This note documents a single T cell receptor (beta chain) sequence. This sample was included in a study of blood T cell repertoires in COVID-19. Study background: Sites across the United States, Italy and Spain contributed samples from acute and convalescent COVID-19. T cells, B-cell-depleted T cells, or PBMCs supplied cDNA or gDNA.

Original processing notes: Reference gene primer amplification gave estimated nucleated cell counts. Data came from immunoSEQ multiplex PCR; TCRdb stores just in-frame clones and leaves some out. V, J and clone size are taken as reported in that table, and D and trimming were inferred from the DNA itself. The table lists some 35,000 clones, about 90% of them singletons. V lost 5 bases, J lost 1 base, and 17 bases lay in between. The CDR3 is 16 amino acids. Per the germline V gene, CDR1 is SGHTA and CDR2 is FQGNSA. This clonotype originated in a man in his 60s with active COVID-19. V and J are TRBV7-2 and TRBJ1-1; D is unclear. The sequenced material came from peripheral blood. CDR3 bases: TGTGCCAGCAGCCCCACTCACAACCGGGGGAACACTGAAGCTTTCTTT. This gives the protein CASSPTHNRGNTEAFF.